The present T cell receptor (beta chain) was sequenced within a study of T cells after posttransplantation cyclophosphamide. In regard to this clone: Its antigen is not identified.

Peripheral blood was collected from the related graft donor on the marrow donation day. The CDR3 has 18 amino acids. The germline V gene has CDR1 LGHNA and CDR2 YNFKEQ. V shed 1 base and J 5 bases; nucleotides not matched to a gene: 16. Method: immunoSEQ multiplex PCR; TCRdb's copy keeps in-frame clones and lacks some. The profile shows tens of thousands of clones, roughly 67% of them singletons. Overall study results and limits: Donor-recipient repertoire similarity was low at 1-2 months, rising over year one.

The V call is TRBV4-2, the J call TRBJ2-5; 7 bases align to TRBD2. This TCR derives from a woman between 55 and 75 years old in good health, CMV-negative, and a related stem cell transplant donor. The material sequenced was memory CD4+ T cells sorted from PBMCs. The CDR3, as DNA: TGTGCCAGCAGCCAAGGTTCGTCTAGCGGAGGCGTAGGGGAGACCCAGTACTTC. It specifies CASSQGSSSGGVGETQYF.